The 32 T cell receptor beta chains listed next were all sequenced from one sample in a study of blood T cell repertoires in COVID-19. TCRdb's copy holds only in-frame clones and misses some; the assay was immunoSEQ multiplex PCR. The sample consists of 200,000 to 250,000 clones, approximately 80% of them appearing once. The specimen sequenced was peripheral blood. The receptors stem from a woman aged 50 to 60 with acute or convalescent COVID-19.

The chain has TRBV7-9 and TRBJ2-7; maybe TRBD1 (5 bases). This CDR3 is built from 14 residues. From germline, CDR1 is SEHNR and CDR2 FQNEAQ (reference sequence). Trimming left V 3 bases short and J 4 bases short, with 13 bases between. The CDR3 DNA reads TGTGCCAGCAGCTTGCCCATCCAGGGATACGAGCAGTACTTC. Translation gives CASSLPIQGYEQYF.

The chain is built from TRBV3-1 (or the pseudogene TRBV3-2) and TRBJ1-4, with D hard to call. The V end lost 4 bases, the J end lost 8 bases, and 14 bases lay between the germline ends. Germline values: CDR1 LGHDT, CDR2 YNNKEL (reference sequence). The CDR3 has 14 residues. The CDR3 loop is CASSPFEGGEKLFF. CDR3 nucleotide sequence: TGTGCCAGCAGCCCTTTTGAGGGAGGGGAAAAACTGTTTTTT.

CDR3 protein: CATSRFLAGGSGELFF. CDR3 DNA: TGTGCCACCAGCAGGTTTCTAGCGGGAGGATCTGGGGAGCTGTTTTTT. The chain combines TRBV15 with TRBJ2-2; TRBD2 matches at 11 bases. The CDR3 has 16 amino acids. V trimming: 3 bases; J trimming: 8 bases; junction bases outside the gene matches: 8. Germline V lookup: CDR1 LNHNV, CDR2 YYDKDF (reference sequence).

The chain employs TRBV5-6 and TRBJ2-3; TRBD2 is a possible D gene (6 bases). The germline gives CDR1 SGHDT, CDR2 YYEEEE. The CDR3 has 11 amino acids. The CDR3 sequence: CSSGTGVTQYF. The DNA of the CDR3 is TGTAGTAGCGGAACAGGTGTTACGCAGTATTTT.

The chain couples TRBV18 to TRBJ2-2; 8 nucleotides agree with TRBD1. This CDR3 region has 17 residues. V lost 2 bases, J lost 5 bases, and 10 bases stayed unmatched. CDR1 and CDR2 from the germline V gene are KGHSH and LQKENI. CDR3 sequence reads: CASSPREGYRGTGELFF. DNA of the CDR3: TGTGCCAGCTCACCAAGAGAAGGTTACAGGGGGACCGGGGAGCTGTTTTTT. Looking up the rest from reference TRBV18 and TRBJ2-2 gives the full variable domain: NAGVMQNPRHLVRRRGQEARLRCSPMKGHSHVYWYRQLPEEGLKFMVYLQKENIIDESGMPKERFSAEFPKEGPSILRIQQVVRGDSAAYFCASSPREGYRGTGELFFGEGSRLTVL.

This clone showed up just a few times. CDR3 DNA sequence: TGTGCCAGCAGCCAAGAACCGACAGGCTTCTATGGCTACACCTTC. This gives the protein CASSQEPTGFYGYTF. The V call is TRBV3-1 (or the pseudogene TRBV3-2), the J call TRBJ1-2; possible D gene TRBD1, 6 bases. This CDR3 is built from 15 residues. Germline CDR1 LGHDT, CDR2 YNNKEL (reference sequence). Trimming took 0 bases from V and 4 from J, leaving 12 bases between them.

This clone was found once. The chain uses TRBV5-1 and TRBJ1-1; weak D call: TRBD1 (6 bases). V lost 1 base and J lost 4, with 11 bases in between. The germline CDR1 and CDR2 sequences are SGHRS and YFSETQ. The CDR3 is made up of 14 amino acids. Here the CDR3 reads CASSLWTDSTEAFF. The CDR3 DNA reads TGCGCCAGCAGCTTGTGGACAGACAGCACTGAAGCTTTCTTT.

The chain couples TRBV16 to TRBJ1-1; D is undetermined. The ends were cut back, 0 bases at V and 0 bases at J, with 5 bases in the middle. From germline, CDR1 is KGHSY and CDR2 FQNENV. The CDR3 totals 14 residues. The CDR3 region is CASSQSSMNTEAFF. Written as DNA, the CDR3 is TGTGCCAGCAGCCAATCGAGCATGAACACTGAAGCTTTCTTT.

The genes are TRBV18 and TRBJ2-1; TRBD2 matches at 14 bases. J gave up 7 bases and V 1 base, and 3 bases lay outside the gene matches. Per the germline V gene, CDR1 is KGHSH and CDR2 is LQKENI. The CDR3 is 16 residues long. The CDR3 protein is CASSPRLAGGANEQFF. DNA of the CDR3: TGTGCCAGCTCACCACGACTAGCGGGAGGGGCAAATGAGCAGTTCTTC.

J is TRBJ2-5 and V is TRBV6-2 or TRBV6-3; perhaps TRBD1 as D (5 bases). Trimming removed 0 bases at V and 5 bases at J, with 10 bases between. CDR1 is MNHEY and CDR2 is SVGEGT in the germline V gene. The CDR3 spans 14 residues. The CDR3 here is CASSYSSRGETQYF. CDR3 in DNA: TGTGCCAGCAGTTACTCGAGTAGGGGCGAGACCCAGTACTTC.

This clone was seen a handful of times. The chain employs TRBV3-1 (or the pseudogene TRBV3-2) and TRBJ2-3; 10 bases match TRBD1. V shed 4 bases, J shed 4 bases, and the junction held 5 bases outside the gene matches. The CDR3 is made up of 15 amino acids. Germline CDR1 reads LGHDT; CDR2 reads YNNKEL (reference sequence). The CDR3: CASSLPGTGADTQYF. Written as DNA, the CDR3 is TGTGCCAGCAGCCTACCCGGGACAGGGGCAGATACGCAGTATTTT.

The CDR3 nucleotides read TGTGCCAGCAGCTTAGCAGGGACAGGCGGGGAGCTGTTTTTT. Its translation: CASSLAGTGGELFF. The chain combines TRBV7-9 with TRBJ2-2, with TRBD1 matching 8 bases. The germline V gene has CDR1 SEHNR and CDR2 FQNEAQ (reference sequence). This CDR3 is 14 amino acids long. V lost 0 bases and J lost 7; bases outside the gene matches: 1.

This clone has a single count. In DNA, the CDR3 is TGTGCCACCAGTGAGGCCGGGACAGGGGGCAGGGCTAATGAAAAACTGTTTTTT. It yields the protein CATSEAGTGGRANEKLFF. The rearrangement links TRBV24-1 to TRBJ1-4; 12 bases fit TRBD1. Germline CDR1 and CDR2: KGHDR and SFDVKD. CDR3 length: 18 residues. The ends lost 4 bases at V and 3 bases at J; junction bases unmatched: 8.

The chain combines TRBV3-1 (or the pseudogene TRBV3-2) with TRBJ2-7, with 7 bases identical to TRBD2. The V gene's germline CDR1 is LGHDT and CDR2 YNNKEL (reference sequence). The trim removed 9 bases at V and 0 bases at J, leaving 14 bases unmatched. This CDR3 contains 16 residues. The CDR3 sequence is CARIRGVEGSSYEQYF. The CDR3 DNA sequence: TGTGCCAGAATACGGGGGGTCGAGGGGAGCTCCTACGAGCAGTACTTC.

The count of this clone is one. This sequence joins TRBV19 and TRBJ2-5; D uncertain. This CDR3 has 12 amino acids. V shed 1 base and J shed 4 bases, with 4 bases lying between them. Per germline, CDR1 LNHDA and CDR2 SQIVND (reference sequence). CDR3 region: CASSIGGETQYF. The CDR3 DNA is TGTGCCAGTAGTATAGGAGGAGAGACCCAGTACTTC. The full variable domain, with the rest looked up from reference TRBV19 and TRBJ2-5, is DGGITQSPKYLFRKEGQNVTLSCEQNLNHDAMYWYRQDPGQGLRLIYYSQIVNDFQKGDIAEGYSVSREKKESFPLTVTSAQKNPTAFYLCASSIGGETQYFGPGTRLLVL.

V and J are TRBV19 and TRBJ2-1, with TRBD2 matching over 14 bases. Germline V gene lookup returns CDR1 LNHDA and CDR2 SQIVND (reference sequence). The junction had 12 bases not matched to a gene; V was cut back by 1 base and J by 10 bases. The CDR3 consists of 18 residues. CDR3 DNA sequence: TGTGCCAGTAGTATAGGGCCCGGACTAGCGGGAGGCTCGGGGGAGCAGTTCTTC. Residues: CASSIGPGLAGGSGEQFF.

The V gene is TRBV15, the J gene TRBJ2-7; 7 nucleotides line up with TRBD1. V lost 2 bases and J lost 3; bases outside the gene matches: 10. Per germline, CDR1 LNHNV and CDR2 YYDKDF (reference sequence). The CDR3 runs 16 residues. The CDR3 coding sequence is TGTGCCACCAGCAGAAACCGGGACAGCGGCCGCTACGAGCAGTACTTC. This sequence encodes CATSRNRDSGRYEQYF. The full variable domain, with the rest looked up from reference TRBV15 and TRBJ2-7, is DAMVIQNPRYQVTQFGKPVTLSCSQTLNHNVMYWYQQKSSQAPKLLFHYYDKDFNNEADTPDNFQSRRPNTSFCFLDIRSPGLGDTAMYLCATSRNRDSGRYEQYFGPGTRLTVT.

The J gene is TRBJ2-1, the V gene TRBV7-9, with TRBD1 matching 7 bases. V trimming: 0 bases; J trimming: 0 bases; junction bases outside the gene matches: 2. CDR1 and CDR2 (germline): SEHNR, FQNEAQ (reference sequence). This CDR3 has 16 amino acids. The DNA of the CDR3 is TGTGCCAGCAGCTTAGCACAGGGGAGCTCCTACAATGAGCAGTTCTTC. Protein product: CASSLAQGSSYNEQFF.

The chain carries TRBV19 and TRBJ1-4, with a possible D match to TRBD1 (5 bases). V was cut by 6 bases and J by 8 bases, with 19 bases left in between. Germline lookup yields CDR1 LNHDA and CDR2 SQIVND (reference sequence). The CDR3 totals 15 residues. The CDR3 DNA sequence: TGTGCCAGTAGGGGACGGGCGGGAGGCGACGAAAAACTGTTTTTT. Amino acids: CASRGRAGGDEKLFF.

The sample holds a few counts of this clone. The gene calls are TRBV4-3 and TRBJ1-5; 9 bases match TRBD1. V shed 0 bases, J shed 7 bases, and the junction held 13 bases outside the gene matches. This CDR3 comprises 18 residues. Per the germline V gene, CDR1 is LGHNA and CDR2 is YSLEER. In DNA form, the CDR3 reads TGCGCCAGCAGCCAAGATATTGGGGACCGGACAGGGGTCCAGCCCCAGCATTTT. This translates into CASSQDIGDRTGVQPQHF.

This clone was detected only once. The J gene is TRBJ1-5, the V gene TRBV21-1; TRBD1, as called in the table, went unchecked against the DNA. TRBV21-1 is a pseudogene locus. The CDR3 consists of 15 residues. The CDR3 DNA reads as TGTGCCAGCAGCAACGAGCCAGGGTTAAATCAGCCCCAGCATTTT. Translated: CASSNEPGLNQPQHF.

The V gene is TRBV25-1, the J gene TRBJ1-4; tentative D call: TRBD1 (5 bases). The CDR3 is made up of 15 amino acids. Trimming cost V 2 bases and J 2 bases, with 9 bases left between them. CDR1 is MGHDK and CDR2 is SYGVNS in the germline V gene. The CDR3 loop is CASSEKKGTNEKLFF. CDR3 sequence (DNA): TGTGCCAGCAGTGAAAAGAAGGGGACTAATGAAAAACTGTTTTTT.

The rearrangement joins TRBV6-1 to TRBJ1-6; D not resolved. V lost 3 bases, J lost 12 bases, and 15 bases lay in between. There are 14 residues in the CDR3. Germline loops: CDR1 MNHNS, CDR2 SASEGT. The CDR3 DNA is TGTGCCAGCAGTGAGGACGGACTGGAAATACCCCTCCACTTT. As protein: CASSEDGLEIPLHF.

This chain joins TRBV19 and TRBJ2-5; the D gene is possibly TRBD1 (5 bases). CDR1 LNHDA and CDR2 SQIVND come from the germline V gene (reference sequence). Trimming took off 6 bases at V and 5 bases at J, with 16 bases between the two ends. The length of the CDR3 is 14 residues. CDR3 sequence reads: CASSLQGGWETQYF. CDR3 bases: TGTGCCAGTAGCTTGCAGGGTGGTTGGGAGACCCAGTACTTC.

In its sample, this clone was seen once. The chain is built from TRBV2 and TRBJ2-1, with 7 bases lining up with TRBD2. This CDR3 has 16 amino acids. The germline CDR1 and CDR2 sequences are SNHLY and FYNNEI. The ends lost 1 base at V and 7 bases at J; junction bases unmatched: 10. The CDR3 DNA reads TGTGCCAGCAGTGAAGATGGACTAGTCGCCCCAAATGAGCAGTTCTTC. It translates to CASSEDGLVAPNEQFF.

The J gene is TRBJ2-3, the V gene TRBV3-1 (or the pseudogene TRBV3-2), with D possibly TRBD1 on 5 matching bases. CDR1 and CDR2 (germline): LGHDT, YNNKEL (reference sequence). This CDR3 spans 20 amino acids. V lost 3 bases and J lost 7, with 32 bases in between. CDR3 loop: CASSHIPPRLGSRTPNTQYF. CDR3 DNA: TGTGCCAGCAGCCACATACCTCCCCGACTGGGAAGTAGGACACCTAATACGCAGTATTTT.

V is TRBV6-2 or TRBV6-3 and J is TRBJ1-1, with 11 bases fitting TRBD1. The CDR3 runs to 14 residues. V lost 4 bases and J lost 6; bases outside the gene matches: 4. Per germline, CDR1 MNHEY and CDR2 SVGEGT. As DNA, the CDR3 is TGTGCCAGCAGTTCGGACAGGGGGCTGGCTGAAGCTTTCTTT. It encodes CASSSDRGLAEAFF.

This clone has more than one count but fewer than ten. V and J are TRBV7-8 and TRBJ2-7, with TRBD1 identical over 7 bases. Losses at the gene ends were 1 base for V and 6 bases for J; bases not matched to a gene: 0. Germline CDR1 reads SGHVS; CDR2 reads FQNEAQ. The CDR3 has 12 amino acids. The CDR3 bases are TGTGCCAGCAGCTTAGACAGGGGCGAGCAGTACTTC. This codes for CASSLDRGEQYF.

The chain is built from TRBV7-9 and TRBJ2-7; 7 nucleotides line up with TRBD2. Germline CDR1 reads SEHNR; CDR2 reads FQNEAQ (reference sequence). The length of the CDR3 is 14 residues. J gave up 4 bases and V 5 bases, and 8 bases lay outside the gene matches. As DNA, the CDR3 is TGTGCCAGCAGCCCGCTAGCGGTGACGTACGAGCAGTACTTC. This codes for CASSPLAVTYEQYF.

V is TRBV5-1 and J is TRBJ1-1, with 8 bases fitting TRBD1. Germline CDR1 reads SGHRS; CDR2 reads YFSETQ. The CDR3 is made up of 15 amino acids. V trimming: 6 bases; J trimming: 1 base; junction bases outside the gene matches: 8. The CDR3 loop is CASTTLQGANTEAFF. CDR3 coding DNA: TGCGCCAGCACCACCCTCCAGGGGGCGAACACTGAAGCTTTCTTT. The whole variable domain, remainder taken from reference TRBV5-1 and TRBJ1-1, is KAGVTQTPRYLIKTRGQQVTLSCSPISGHRSVSWYQQTPGQGLQFLFEYFSETQRNKGNFPGRFSGRQFSNSRSEMNVSTLELGDSALYLCASTTLQGANTEAFFGQGTRLTVV.

The rearrangement joins TRBV7-9 to TRBJ2-5, with 8 bases aligning to TRBD2. Per germline, CDR1 SEHNR and CDR2 FQNEAQ (reference sequence). The CDR3 is made up of 15 amino acids. J gave up 2 bases and V 4 bases, and 6 bases lay outside the gene matches. Here the CDR3 DNA reads TGTGCCAGCAGCTCCGCCCGGGAGGGGCAAGAGACCCAGTACTTC. Its protein is CASSSAREGQETQYF.

The chain combines TRBV5-6 with TRBJ2-7, with D possibly TRBD1 on 6 matching bases. The V end lost 2 bases, the J end lost 6 bases, and 18 bases lay between the germline ends. Germline V lookup: CDR1 SGHDT, CDR2 YYEEEE. CDR3 length: 15 residues. The chain's CDR3 is CASSFIGTGTSEQYF. DNA for the CDR3: TGTGCCAGCAGCTTTATTGGCACAGGGACGAGCGAGCAGTACTTC.